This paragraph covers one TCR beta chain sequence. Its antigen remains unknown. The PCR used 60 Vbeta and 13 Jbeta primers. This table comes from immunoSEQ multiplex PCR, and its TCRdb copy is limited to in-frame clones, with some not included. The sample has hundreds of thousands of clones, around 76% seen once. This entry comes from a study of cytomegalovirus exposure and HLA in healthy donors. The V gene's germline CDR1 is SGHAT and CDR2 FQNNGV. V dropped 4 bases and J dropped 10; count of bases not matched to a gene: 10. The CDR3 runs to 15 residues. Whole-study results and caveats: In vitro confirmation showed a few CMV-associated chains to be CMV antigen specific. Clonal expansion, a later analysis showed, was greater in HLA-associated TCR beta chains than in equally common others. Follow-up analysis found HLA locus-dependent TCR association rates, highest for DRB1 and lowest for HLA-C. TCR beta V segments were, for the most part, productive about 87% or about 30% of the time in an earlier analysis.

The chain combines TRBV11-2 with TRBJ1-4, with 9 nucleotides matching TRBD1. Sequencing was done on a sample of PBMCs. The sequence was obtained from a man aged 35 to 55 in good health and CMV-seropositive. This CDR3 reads CASSSPPGQGAKLFF. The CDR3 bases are TGTGCCAGCAGCTCGCCCCCGGGACAGGGCGCAAAACTGTTTTTT.